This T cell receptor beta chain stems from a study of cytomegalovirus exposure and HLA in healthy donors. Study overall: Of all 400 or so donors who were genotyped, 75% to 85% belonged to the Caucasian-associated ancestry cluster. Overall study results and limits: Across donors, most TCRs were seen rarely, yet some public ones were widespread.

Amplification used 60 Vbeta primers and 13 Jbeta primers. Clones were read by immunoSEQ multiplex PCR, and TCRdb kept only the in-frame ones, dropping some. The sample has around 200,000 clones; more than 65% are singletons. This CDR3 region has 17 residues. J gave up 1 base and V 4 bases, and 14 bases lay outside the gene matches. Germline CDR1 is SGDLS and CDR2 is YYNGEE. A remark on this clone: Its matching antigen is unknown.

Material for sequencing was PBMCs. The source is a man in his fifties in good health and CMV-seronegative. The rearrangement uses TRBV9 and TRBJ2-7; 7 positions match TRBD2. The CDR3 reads CASSPSLRGDISYEQYF. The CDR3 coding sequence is TGTGCCAGCAGCCCCAGCCTTCGGGGGGATATATCCTACGAGCAGTACTTC.